The rows below give T cell receptor beta chains drawn from one sample of a study of blood T cell repertoires in COVID-19. The protocol was immunoSEQ multiplex PCR, while the TCRdb copy is restricted to in-frame clones and leaves out a portion. The table includes 70,000 or so clones, approximately 90% detected once. Sequencing input: peripheral blood. These receptors came from a woman over 75 with active COVID-19. CDR3s include the opening cysteine and the closing phenylalanine or tryptophan. Each record gives: J gene, clone size, D gene, V gene, CDR3 protein, CDR3 DNA. D genes are given only for firm matches. The listing skips clone size in some rows; elsewhere it reads once, few, many or a size class.

TRBJ2-2 - TRBD2 TRBV6-2/TRBV6-3 CASSYVASGWDTGELFF TGTGCCAGCAGTTACGTGGCTAGCGGGTGGGACACCGGGGAGCTGTTTTTT
TRBJ2-1 - - TRBV19 CASSDPRQSSYNEQFF TGTGCCAGTAGCGACCCCAGGCAGAGCTCCTACAATGAGCAGTTCTTC
TRBJ1-1 - - TRBV2 CASSNGDLNAEAFF TGTGCCAGCAGTAACGGGGACTTGAACGCTGAAGCTTTCTTT
TRBJ2-1 few TRBD1 TRBV24-1 CATSDRGTGGIYNEQFF TGTGCCACCAGTGATCGGGGGACAGGGGGCATCTACAATGAGCAGTTCTTC
TRBJ2-7 - TRBD1 TRBV2 CASSQPDRGGYEQYF TGTGCCAGCAGTCAACCCGACAGGGGCGGCTACGAGCAGTACTTC
TRBJ2-3 - - TRBV6-5 CATGRSDTQYF TGTGCAACTGGCAGGTCAGATACGCAGTATTTT
TRBJ2-7 few - TRBV7-9 CASSFTVVPYEQYF TGTGCCAGCAGCTTCACAGTCGTACCCTACGAGCAGTACTTC
TRBJ1-5 - - TRBV3-1/TRBV3-2 CASSQGRGGNQPQHF TGTGCCAGCAGCCAAGGCAGGGGAGGCAATCAGCCCCAGCATTTT
TRBJ2-2 - - TRBV9 CASSVESEITGELFF TGTGCCAGCAGCGTAGAGTCAGAAATCACCGGGGAGCTGTTTTTT
TRBJ1-2 - - TRBV7-8 CASSLKDSYGYTF TGTGCCAGCAGCCTAAAGGACAGCTATGGCTACACCTTC
TRBJ1-5 few - TRBV15 CATSIQENQPQHF TGTGCCACCAGTATACAGGAGAATCAGCCCCAGCATTTT
TRBJ1-2 - TRBD1 TRBV9 CASSVDTRDSNYGYTF TGTGCCAGCAGCGTCGACACACGGGACAGTAACTATGGCTACACCTTC
TRBJ1-1 - TRBD1 TRBV11-1 CASSPRGARSTEAFF TGTGCCAGCAGCCCCAGGGGGGCGCGTAGCACTGAAGCTTTCTTT
TRBJ2-1 - - TRBV20-1 CSVEWANEQFF TGCAGTGTAGAGTGGGCCAATGAGCAGTTCTTC
TRBJ2-2 once TRBD2 TRBV7-2 CASRPWGGRTGELFF TGTGCCAGCAGACCCTGGGGAGGGCGGACCGGGGAGCTGTTTTTT
TRBJ1-5 - - TRBV5-1 CASSPGGGQPQHF TGCGCCAGCAGCCCCGGTGGAGGTCAGCCCCAGCATTTT
TRBJ1-1 - - TRBV6-5 CASTGDTEAFF TGTGCCAGCACCGGTGACACTGAAGCTTTCTTT
TRBJ2-7 - TRBD1 TRBV30 CACTTGVPEQYF TGTGCCTGCACAACAGGGGTTCCCGAGCAGTACTTC
TRBJ2-3 - TRBD2 TRBV29-1 CSVRRGIADTQYF TGCAGCGTTAGGCGGGGGATCGCAGATACGCAGTATTTT
TRBJ2-5 - - TRBV28 CATNLGGRETQYF TGTGCCACCAACCTGGGGGGGCGAGAGACCCAGTACTTC
TRBJ1-5 - TRBD1 TRBV7-2 CASSLEGASNQPQHF TGTGCCAGCAGCTTAGAGGGGGCGAGCAATCAGCCCCAGCATTTT
TRBJ2-2 - TRBD2 TRBV18 CASSIGGTKNTGELFF TGTGCCAGCTCAATTGGCGGGACTAAAAACACCGGGGAGCTGTTTTTT
TRBJ2-7 - TRBD1 TRBV7-3 CASRSDRGSLSYEQYF TGTGCCAGCAGGTCGGACAGGGGGTCCCTCTCCTACGAGCAGTACTTC
TRBJ2-1 - TRBD1 TRBV24-1 CATSDRDSSYNEQFF TGTGCCACCAGTGATCGGGACAGCTCCTACAATGAGCAGTTCTTC
TRBJ2-2 once - TRBV28 CASSLTSGELFF TGTGCCAGCAGCCTTACTAGCGGGGAGCTGTTTTTT
TRBJ2-7 once TRBD2 TRBV7-2 CASSLAFGGSYEQYF TGTGCCAGCAGCTTAGCGTTTGGCGGGAGTTACGAGCAGTACTTC
TRBJ1-4 - TRBD1 TRBV19 CASSPRQGTNEKLFF TGTGCCAGTAGCCCCAGACAGGGCACTAATGAAAAACTGTTTTTT
TRBJ1-5 - - TRBV6-5 CAIQGYDQPQHF TGTGCCATTCAGGGATACGATCAGCCCCAGCATTTT
TRBJ1-5 - - TRBV3-1/TRBV3-2 CASSQRGSNQPQHF TGTGCCAGCAGCCAAAGGGGGTCGAATCAGCCCCAGCATTTT
TRBJ2-1 - TRBD1 TRBV6-2/TRBV6-3 CASSYPPGQGGANEQFF TGTGCCAGCAGTTACCCCCCGGGACAGGGAGGTGCAAATGAGCAGTTCTTC
TRBJ1-1 few - TRBV5-1 CASSRGSNTEAFF TGCGCCAGCAGCCGGGGGTCGAACACTGAAGCTTTCTTT
TRBJ2-7 - - TRBV2 CASREAGGSSYEQYF TGTGCCAGCAGGGAAGCAGGCGGTAGCTCCTACGAGCAGTACTTC
TRBJ2-1 - - TRBV5-1 CASSLDPSGASSYNEQFF TGCGCCAGCAGCTTGGACCCATCAGGGGCGAGCTCCTACAATGAGCAGTTCTTC
TRBJ2-3 - - TRBV18 CASSPGAGSTDTQYF TGTGCCAGCTCACCGGGGGCAGGGAGCACAGATACGCAGTATTTT
TRBJ2-7 once TRBD1 TRBV10-3 CAISPRGRPGEQYF TGTGCCATCAGTCCAAGGGGGCGCCCGGGGGAGCAGTACTTC
TRBJ2-7 - TRBD2 TRBV19 CASSIEAGATYEQYF TGTGCCAGTAGTATAGAGGCGGGAGCGACCTACGAGCAGTACTTC
TRBJ2-1 - TRBD2 TRBV19 CASSGTSGRDPFF TGTGCCAGTAGTGGGACTAGCGGGAGGGATCCGTTCTTC
TRBJ1-2 few - TRBV7-9 CASSIQGFYGYTF TGTGCCAGCAGCATACAGGGCTTCTATGGCTACACCTTC
TRBJ2-1 - - TRBV20-1 CSARQGREQFF TGCAGTGCTAGACAGGGAAGGGAGCAGTTCTTC
TRBJ1-1 - - TRBV6-5 CASSLQGAEAFF TGTGCCAGCAGCCTACAGGGAGCTGAAGCTTTCTTT
TRBJ2-1 - - TRBV10-3 CAISESWGGDNEQFF TGTGCCATCAGTGAGTCGTGGGGCGGAGACAATGAGCAGTTCTTC
TRBJ2-1 - - TRBV20-1 CSASKGPPFYNEQFF TGCAGTGCTAGTAAGGGGCCGCCCTTTTACAATGAGCAGTTCTTC
TRBJ2-5 - - TRBV7-2 CASSLGSHQETQYF TGTGCCAGCAGCTTAGGGAGTCACCAGGAGACCCAGTACTTC
TRBJ1-4 - - TRBV25-1 CASSALGGNEKLFF TGTGCCAGCAGTGCCCTGGGAGGGAATGAAAAACTGTTTTTT
TRBJ2-1 once - TRBV21-1 CASSPSGRQVVYNEQFF TGTGCCAGCAGCCCCAGTGGAAGGCAGGTGGTTTACAATGAGCAGTTCTTC
TRBJ1-4 - - TRBV3-1/TRBV3-2 CASSRENEKLFF TGTGCCAGCTCCCGGGAGAATGAAAAACTGTTTTTT
TRBJ2-3 once - TRBV5-1 CASSLEGATDTQYF TGCGCCAGCAGCTTGGAAGGGGCCACAGATACGCAGTATTTT
TRBJ1-4 - - TRBV7-2 CASSSMNSEKLFF TGTGCCAGCAGCTCCATGAACAGTGAAAAACTGTTTTTT
TRBJ1-1 - - TRBV18 CASSPQGLQTEAFF TGTGCCAGCTCACCTCAGGGGCTTCAGACTGAAGCTTTCTTT